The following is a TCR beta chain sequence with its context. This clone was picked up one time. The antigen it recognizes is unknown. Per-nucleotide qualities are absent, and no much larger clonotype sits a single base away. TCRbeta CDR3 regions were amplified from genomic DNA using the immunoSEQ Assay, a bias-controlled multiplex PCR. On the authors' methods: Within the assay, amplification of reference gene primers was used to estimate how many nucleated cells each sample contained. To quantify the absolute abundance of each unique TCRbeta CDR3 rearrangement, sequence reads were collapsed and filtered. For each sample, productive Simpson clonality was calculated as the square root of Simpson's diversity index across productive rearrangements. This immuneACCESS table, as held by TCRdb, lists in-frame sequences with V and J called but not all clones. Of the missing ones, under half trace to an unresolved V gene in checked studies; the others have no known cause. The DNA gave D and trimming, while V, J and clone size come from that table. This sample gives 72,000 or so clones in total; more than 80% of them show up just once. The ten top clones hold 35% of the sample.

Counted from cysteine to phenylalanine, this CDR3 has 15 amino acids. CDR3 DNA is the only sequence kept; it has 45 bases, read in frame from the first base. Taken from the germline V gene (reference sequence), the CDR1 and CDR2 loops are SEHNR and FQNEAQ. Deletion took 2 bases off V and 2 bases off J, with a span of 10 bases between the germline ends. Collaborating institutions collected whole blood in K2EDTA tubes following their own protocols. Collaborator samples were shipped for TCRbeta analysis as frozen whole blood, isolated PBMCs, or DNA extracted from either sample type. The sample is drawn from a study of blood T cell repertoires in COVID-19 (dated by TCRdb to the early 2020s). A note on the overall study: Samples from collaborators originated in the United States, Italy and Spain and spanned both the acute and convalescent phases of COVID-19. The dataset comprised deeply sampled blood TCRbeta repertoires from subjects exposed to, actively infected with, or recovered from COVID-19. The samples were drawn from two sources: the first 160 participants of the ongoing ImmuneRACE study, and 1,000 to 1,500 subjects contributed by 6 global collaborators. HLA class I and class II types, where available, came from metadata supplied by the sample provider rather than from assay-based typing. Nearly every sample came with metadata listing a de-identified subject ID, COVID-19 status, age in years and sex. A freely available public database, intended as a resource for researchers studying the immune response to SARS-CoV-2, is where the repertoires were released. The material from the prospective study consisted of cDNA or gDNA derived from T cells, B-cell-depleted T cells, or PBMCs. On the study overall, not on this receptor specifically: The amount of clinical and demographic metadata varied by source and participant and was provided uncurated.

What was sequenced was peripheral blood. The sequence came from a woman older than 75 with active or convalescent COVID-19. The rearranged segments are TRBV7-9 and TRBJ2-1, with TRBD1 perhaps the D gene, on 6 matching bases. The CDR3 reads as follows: CASSLQGTPYNEQFF. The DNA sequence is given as TGTGCCAGCAGCTTACAGGGGACCCCCTACAATGAGCAGTTCTTC. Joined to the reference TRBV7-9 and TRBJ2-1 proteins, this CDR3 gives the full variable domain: DTGVSQNPRHKITKRGQNVTFRCDPISEHNRLYWYRQTLGQGPEFLTYFQNEAQLEKSRLLSDRFSAERPKGSFSTLEIQRTEQGDSAMYLCASSLQGTPYNEQFFGPGTRLTVL.